The 2 T cell receptor beta chains given below trace back to one sample, sequenced in a study of CD8 T cells in ankylosing spondylitis. Each CDR3 protein gets one entry after TCRdb re-called the 5' RACE reads with MiXCR. Counted here are 84,000 or so distinct CDR3 sequences, 27% occurring once; the ten biggest clones make up around 60%. Sequencing input: blood, either unsorted or a sorted T cell fraction (not recorded which). These receptors came from a male donor with ankylosing spondylitis or in good health (not recorded which).

The rearrangement uses TRBV20-1 and TRBJ1-4; tentative D call: TRBD1 (6 bases). The germline V and J ends were trimmed by 3 bases and 2 bases, with 13 bases remaining between them. Germline V CDR1 and CDR2: DFQATT, SNEGSKA (reference sequence). The CDR3 consists of 15 residues. The CDR3 DNA follows: TGCAGTGCTAGCTTAGGGGGGGAGACTAATGAAAAACTGTTTTTT. Protein product: CSASLGGETNEKLFF.

This chain uses TRBV19 with TRBJ2-2; no clear D gene. The CDR3 is made up of 12 amino acids. In germline, CDR1 is LNHDA, CDR2 SQIVND (reference sequence). The chain's CDR3 is CALSANTGELFF. CDR3 nucleotides: TGTGCTCTGTCCGCAAACACCGGGGAGCTGTTTTTT.